The T cell receptor beta chain under discussion was sequenced for a study of beta chain features in type 1 diabetes. This clone was observed a single time. Its antigen is as yet unknown. Trimming took 2 bases from V and 2 from J, leaving 9 bases between them. Germline CDR1 and CDR2: MNHEY and SVGAGI. The CDR3 has 14 amino acids. Findings and caveats of the study: For Type 1 diabetes patients, all four CD4+ subsets carried TCRB CDR3s that were moderately but significantly shorter. Any HLA effect on TCRB rearrangement was left unresolved by small sub-analyses.

Since all of the isolated RNA was reverse transcribed, expressed TCRB transcripts were what got sequenced. Naive, central memory and regulatory T cell samples came to a mean of approximately 3.6 million reads. The protocol was immunoSEQ multiplex PCR, while the TCRdb copy is restricted to in-frame clones and leaves out a portion. The table has about 160,000 clones, roughly 60% seen once. Using CD45RO/CCR7/CD25/CD127/CD95/CD27, CD4+ naive, central memory, regulatory and stem cell-like memory cells were sorted. The origin of this receptor is a man aged 25-45 years with type 1 diabetes. Source material: naive CD4+ T cells from blood. This sequence joins TRBV6-5 and TRBJ1-1, with no clear D. The DNA for the CDR3 is TGTGCCAGCAGTTACGGCCGGGGAAACACTGAAGCTTTCTTT. It specifies CASSYGRGNTEAFF.